The 26 T cell receptor beta chains listed next were all sequenced from one sample in a study of shared clonotypes between healthy human individuals. Method: immunoSEQ multiplex PCR; TCRdb's copy keeps in-frame clones and lacks some. This table holds about 1.1 million clones, approximately 80% found once. The specimen was memory CD4+ T cells from PBMCs. The subset here: CD45RA-negative fraction. All receptors derive from a man aged 18 to 30 in good health. Some clones in this sample may be carry-over from other donors' samples.

The CDR3 DNA is TGCGCCAGCAGCCAAGATGGGGCGGGAGTTAGAACCGGGGAGCTGTTTTTT. It is translated as CASSQDGAGVRTGELFF. V is TRBV4-3 and J is TRBJ2-2; 7 bases are a match to TRBD2. The CDR3 is 17 amino acids. Germline CDR1 and CDR2: LGHNA and YSLEER. The V and J ends lost 0 bases and 5 bases, in that order; junction bases with no gene match: 9.

DNA of the CDR3: TGTGCCAGACTTTCGGGAGGGTGCGAGCAGTACTTC. Its translation is CARLSGGCEQYF. This rearrangement joins TRBV25-1 to TRBJ2-7; 8 bases line up with TRBD2. Germline-derived CDR1 and CDR2 are MGHDK and SYGVNS. The CDR3 sequence is 12 residues long. V dropped 9 bases and J dropped 6; count of bases not matched to a gene: 7.

The chain employs TRBV27 and TRBJ2-1, with TRBD2 as a possible D gene (5 bases). Trimming shortened V by 6 bases and J by 10 bases, and 19 bases separated the two germline ends. The CDR3 is 14 amino acids. Germline CDR1 reads MNHEY; CDR2 reads SMNVEV (reference sequence). CDR3: CASRPPEGRREQFF. The CDR3 region has the DNA TGTGCCAGCAGGCCCCCCGAGGGCCGCCGAGAGCAGTTCTTC.

A note on this clone: Other DNA sequences from this sample encode an identical CDR3 as well. The CDR3 DNA sequence: TGTGCCAGCAGCTCCGGGACTAGCGGGAGCACAGATACGCAGTATTTT. It translates to CASSSGTSGSTDTQYF. The rearrangement links TRBV7-9 to TRBJ2-3; TRBD2 matches at 12 bases. CDR1 is SEHNR and CDR2 is FQNEAQ in the germline V gene (reference sequence). The CDR3 length is 16 residues. The V segment lost 4 bases and the J segment 0 bases; nucleotides outside the gene matches: 2.

V and J are TRBV2 and TRBJ2-3; perhaps D is TRBD1 or TRBD2 (6 bases each). The germline CDR1 and CDR2 sequences are SNHLY and FYNNEI. V lost 8 bases to trimming and J lost 9 bases, with 18 bases between them. This CDR3 contains 13 residues. The CDR3 DNA sequence: TGTGCCAGCTGTCCGAGGGGGGTAAGGACGCAGTATTTT. This encodes CASCPRGVRTQYF. The full variable domain, completed using reference TRBV2 and TRBJ2-3, is EPEVTQTPSHQVTQMGQEVILRCVPISNHLYFYWYRQILGQKVEFLVSFYNNEISEKSEIFDDQFSVERPDGSNFTLKIRSTKLEDSAMYFCASCPRGVRTQYFGPGTRLTVL.

The chain joins TRBV19 to TRBJ2-3; D might be TRBD1 or TRBD2, each matching 5 bases. CDR3 size: 14 residues. The germline V gene encodes CDR1 LNHDA and CDR2 SQIVND (reference sequence). Deletions cut 3 bases from V and 4 bases from J, with 11 bases between. The CDR3 protein is CASSMGRGADTQYF. CDR3 sequence (DNA): TGTGCCAGTAGTATGGGTAGGGGAGCAGATACGCAGTATTTT.

This chain uses TRBV7-2 with TRBJ2-5, with 7 nucleotides matching TRBD2. The V and J ends lost 2 bases and 2 bases, in that order; junction bases with no gene match: 5. This CDR3 region has 15 residues. Looked up from germline, CDR1 is SGHTA and CDR2 is FQGNSA. The CDR3 DNA sequence: TGTGCCAGCAGCTTATCGCGGGAGAGGCAAGAGACCCAGTACTTC. Protein product: CASSLSRERQETQYF. The full variable domain, with the rest looked up from reference TRBV7-2 and TRBJ2-5, is GAGVSQSPSNKVTEKGKDVELRCDPISGHTALYWYRQSLGQGLEFLIYFQGNSAPDKSGLPSDRFSAERTGGSVSTLTIQRTQQEDSAVYLCASSLSRERQETQYFGPGTRLLVL.

Many counts were recorded for this clone. The V and J genes are TRBV27 and TRBJ2-2; the match to TRBD2 covers 8 bases. CDR1 is MNHEY, CDR2 SMNVEV, per germline (reference sequence). Losses at the gene ends were 6 bases for V and 6 bases for J; bases not matched to a gene: 9. The CDR3 has 15 residues. The CDR3 loop is CASRSGTRLAGELFF. The CDR3 DNA sequence: TGTGCCAGCAGATCCGGGACTAGGCTGGCCGGGGAGCTGTTTTTT.

This clone was detected only a few times. The chain carries TRBV10-3 and TRBJ2-7; no firm D call. Trimming stripped 2 bases from V and 0 bases from J, with 5 bases between. This CDR3 has 13 amino acids. Germline loops: CDR1 ENHRY, CDR2 SYGVKD. CDR3 DNA: TGTGCCATCAGTGAGCACGACTCCTACGAGCAGTACTTC. It specifies CAISEHDSYEQYF.

The chain is built from TRBV29-1 and TRBJ2-1; D not resolved. V lost 3 bases and J 8 bases, leaving 11 bases between the germline ends. There are 12 residues in the CDR3. Per germline, CDR1 SQVTM and CDR2 ANQGSEA. The DNA for the CDR3 is TGCAGCGTTGAGCTAGGACGCTATGAGCAGTTCTTC. Protein: CSVELGRYEQFF.

The rearrangement joins TRBV5-1 to TRBJ1-1; D may be TRBD1 (5 bases). Looked up from germline, CDR1 is SGHRS and CDR2 is YFSETQ. There are 14 residues in the CDR3. V gave up 5 bases and J gave up 0 bases, with 11 bases separating them. The CDR3 DNA is TGCGCCAGCAGTGGGGACTCCGTGAACACTGAAGCTTTCTTT. Amino acid sequence: CASSGDSVNTEAFF.

This clone has only a few counts. The genes are TRBV18 and TRBJ1-2; TRBD1 matches 8 bases. Germline assignment: CDR1 KGHSH and CDR2 LQKENI. The CDR3 covers 15 residues. Trimming at V came to 0 bases and at J to 4 bases, leaving 4 bases not matched to a gene. The CDR3 region has the DNA TGTGCCAGCTCACCACCGACAGGGGAGGGCTATGGCTACACCTTC. Translation: CASSPPTGEGYGYTF.

The gene calls are TRBV10-3 and TRBJ2-1; D gene uncertain. V lost 0 bases to trimming and J lost 3 bases, with 12 bases between them. This CDR3 is 16 amino acids long. Germline CDR1 ENHRY, CDR2 SYGVKD. CDR3 bases: TGTGCCATCAGTGAGTCTCGTAAGGGCCGCTACAATGAGCAGTTCTTC. Translated, it gives CAISESRKGRYNEQFF.

Only a few counts were recorded for this clone. An end of the junction differs from the germline gene, which may be a read error. The chain has TRBV5-5 and TRBJ2-7; 8 bases fit TRBD2. The germline V gene has CDR1 SGHKS and CDR2 YYEKEE (reference sequence). The CDR3 contains 15 residues. CDR3 in amino acids: CASSSGSGMRLEQNF. CDR3 coding DNA: TGTGCCAGCAGCTCCGGTAGCGGGATGCGGCTCGAGCAGAACTTC.

J is TRBJ1-4 and V is TRBV11-2, with 8 nucleotides matching TRBD1. This CDR3 contains 15 residues. V dropped 3 bases and J dropped 8; count of bases not matched to a gene: 8. CDR1 and CDR2 (germline): SGHAT, FQNNGV. CDR3 amino acids: CASSLRTGGREKLFF. The CDR3 bases are TGTGCCAGCAGCTTGAGAACAGGGGGACGGGAAAAACTGTTTTTT. The whole variable domain, filled in from reference TRBV11-2 and TRBJ1-4, reads EAGVAQSPRYKIIEKRQSVAFWCNPISGHATLYWYQQILGQGPKLLIQFQNNGVVDDSQLPKDRFSAERLKGVDSTLKIQPAKLEDSAVYLCASSLRTGGREKLFFGSGTQLSVL.

This clone was detected once. The chain couples TRBV6-5 to TRBJ2-5, with no clear D. This CDR3 has 15 amino acids. The germline V gene has CDR1 MNHEY and CDR2 SVGAGI. The V and J ends lost 2 bases and 2 bases respectively, with 12 bases between them. The DNA for the CDR3 is TGTGCCAGCAGTTACGCATGGGGATTACAAGAGACCCAGTACTTC. It specifies CASSYAWGLQETQYF.

The chain recombines TRBV6-1 with TRBJ1-5; 7 bases fit TRBD1. Germline CDR1 and CDR2: MNHNS and SASEGT. V lost 1 base and J lost 5; bases outside the gene matches: 14. The CDR3 spans 18 residues. The CDR3 loop is CASSEEFGTVKFYQPQHF. The CDR3 bases are TGTGCCAGCAGTGAAGAATTTGGGACAGTCAAGTTCTATCAGCCCCAGCATTTT.

The V gene is TRBV5-4, the J gene TRBJ2-4; 7 bases match TRBD1. CDR3 length: 15 residues. The trim removed 3 bases at V and 0 bases at J, leaving 3 bases unmatched. Per the germline V gene, CDR1 is SGHNT and CDR2 is YYREEE (reference sequence). DNA of the CDR3: TGTGCCAGCAGCTCAGGGGGACCAGCCAAAAACATTCAGTACTTC. Its translation is CASSSGGPAKNIQYF.

In this sample, this clone turned up once. The CDR3 does not end in the conserved phenylalanine or tryptophan, so this is likely a read error. V and J are TRBV28 and TRBJ2-3; TRBD2 agrees at 13 bases. Trimming at V came to 3 bases and at J to 2 bases, leaving 2 bases not matched to a gene. This CDR3 is 16 amino acids long. CDR1 is MDHEN, CDR2 SYDVKM, per germline. The CDR3 coding sequence is TGTGCCAGCAGTTTCGGGACTAGCGGGAACACAGATACGCAGTATCTT. Its translation: CASSFGTSGNTDTQYL.

For the CDR3, the DNA is TGTGCCAGCAGGGAGATAGCGGGAGCAGCATATACGCAGTATTTT. Translating gives CASREIAGAAYTQYF. The genes are TRBV6-4 and TRBJ2-3; 9 positions match TRBD2. From germline, CDR1 is MRHNA and CDR2 SNTAGT. The CDR3 has 15 amino acids. V gave up 6 bases and J gave up 7 bases; unmatched junction bases: 11.

In its sample, this clone was seen a few times. The chain links TRBV11-2 to TRBJ2-1, with D unclear. Germline values: CDR1 SGHAT, CDR2 FQNNGV. The V end lost 5 bases, the J end lost 6 bases, and 17 bases lay between the germline ends. The CDR3 has 15 amino acids. CDR3 in DNA: TGTGCCAGCAGCCTGCGCGTGTCAGAGCGCAATGAGCAGTTCTTC. Amino acid sequence: CASSLRVSERNEQFF. Combining the CDR3 with reference TRBV11-2 and TRBJ2-1 gives the whole variable domain EAGVAQSPRYKIIEKRQSVAFWCNPISGHATLYWYQQILGQGPKLLIQFQNNGVVDDSQLPKDRFSAERLKGVDSTLKIQPAKLEDSAVYLCASSLRVSERNEQFFGPGTRLTVL.

This clone appeared once. J is TRBJ1-1 and V is TRBV2, with D possibly TRBD1 on 5 matching bases. The germline CDR1 and CDR2 sequences are SNHLY and FYNNEI. Trimming pared 8 bases from V and 4 bases from J, leaving 17 bases between. The CDR3 is made up of 14 amino acids. In nucleotides, the CDR3 is TGTGCCAGCCGCGTCGAGGGGTCCCCCACTGAAGCTTTCTTT. It encodes CASRVEGSPTEAFF. Using reference TRBV2 and TRBJ1-1 for the parts outside the CDR3, the full variable domain is EPEVTQTPSHQVTQMGQEVILRCVPISNHLYFYWYRQILGQKVEFLVSFYNNEISEKSEIFDDQFSVERPDGSNFTLKIRSTKLEDSAMYFCASRVEGSPTEAFFGQGTRLTVV.

CDR3: CASSAQTGLGNQPQHF. CDR3 nucleotides: TGTGCCAGCAGTGCCCAGACAGGGCTCGGGAATCAGCCCCAGCATTTT. This chain connects TRBV28 to TRBJ1-5; TRBD1 agrees at 7 bases. V dropped 5 bases and J dropped 4; count of bases not matched to a gene: 11. Germline V gene lookup returns CDR1 MDHEN and CDR2 SYDVKM. This CDR3 has 16 residues.

This chain connects TRBV5-1 to TRBJ2-5; 11 bases align to TRBD2. The CDR3 is made up of 16 amino acids. With 4 bases clipped from V and 2 bases from J, the junction kept 7 bases outside the gene matches. Germline V gene data show CDR1 as SGHRS and CDR2 as YFSETQ. The CDR3 DNA follows: TGCGCCAGCAGCCGCACTAGCGGGAGCCTTCAAGAGACCCAGTACTTC. This encodes CASSRTSGSLQETQYF.

CDR3 region: CAISDWETQYF. The CDR3, as DNA: TGTGCCATCAGTGACTGGGAGACCCAGTACTTC. V and J are TRBV10-3 and TRBJ2-5; D not resolved. Deletions cut 3 bases from V and 5 bases from J, with 4 bases between. CDR1 ENHRY and CDR2 SYGVKD come from the germline V gene. This CDR3 is 11 amino acids long.

The V gene is TRBV28, the J gene TRBJ2-7, with D unresolved. This CDR3 comprises 11 residues. Germline assignment: CDR1 MDHEN and CDR2 SYDVKM. Trimming took 5 bases from V and 6 from J, leaving 8 bases between them. The CDR3 loop is CASSIRSEQYF. The CDR3 DNA reads TGTGCCAGCAGTATCCGATCCGAGCAGTACTTC.